The clone carrying this T cell receptor (gamma chain) has at least ten counts. Its specificity is unknown. The CDR3 sequence is 15 residues long. The V gene end was trimmed by 3 bases and the J gene end by 3 bases; junction bases not matched to a gene: 11. CDR1 and CDR2 (germline): EGSTGY, YDSYTSSV. The data were obtained in a study of γδ T cells in repeated Plasmodium falciparum infection. Bulk repertoires came from Vgamma9/Vdelta2+ or Vdelta2-negative gammadelta T cells flow-sorted from PBMC. TCRdb re-identified clones in the multiplex PCR reads via CATT. The sample consists of 13,000 to 15,000 gamma-chain clones, about 1.5% of them appearing once. Points from the study as a whole: Over time and infection, Vgamma9/Vdelta2+ repertoires remained highly stable and polyclonal.

This rearrangement joins TRGV4 to TRGJ1 or TRGJ2. The clonotype was recovered from a pool of human donors (malaria-infected and uninfected, not separated). The sample comprised gamma-delta T cells from blood. CDR3 in DNA: TGTGCCACCTGGGATAGGCCTTGGATTTATTATAAGAAACTCTTT. Its protein is CATWDRPWIYYKKLF.